Listed here is a single T cell receptor (beta chain). In germline, CDR1 is DFQATT, CDR2 SNEGSKA (reference sequence). This CDR3 has 14 amino acids. Trimming removed 0 bases from V and 3 bases from J; junction bases left unmatched: 4. The data belong to a study of metastatic and nonmetastatic thyroid tumors. For the study at large: Patients with malignant and benign thyroid disease provided blood and tumor or nodule tissue, whose repertoires were compared.

MiXCR reprocessed the PCR reads for TCRdb. Of tens of thousands of clones in the sample, around 23% were seen once. All patients were treatment-naive before thyroid surgery. This sequence joins TRBV20-1 and TRBJ2-7; 8 nucleotides agree with TRBD2. This TCR was sampled from a male donor with papillary thyroid cancer or a benign thyroid nodule (not recorded which). Some clones in this sample may be carry-over from other donors' samples. Sample: blood. CDR3 amino acids: CSARDRTSGYEQYF. The CDR3 DNA follows: TGCAGTGCTAGAGATAGAACTAGCGGCTACGAGCAGTACTTC.